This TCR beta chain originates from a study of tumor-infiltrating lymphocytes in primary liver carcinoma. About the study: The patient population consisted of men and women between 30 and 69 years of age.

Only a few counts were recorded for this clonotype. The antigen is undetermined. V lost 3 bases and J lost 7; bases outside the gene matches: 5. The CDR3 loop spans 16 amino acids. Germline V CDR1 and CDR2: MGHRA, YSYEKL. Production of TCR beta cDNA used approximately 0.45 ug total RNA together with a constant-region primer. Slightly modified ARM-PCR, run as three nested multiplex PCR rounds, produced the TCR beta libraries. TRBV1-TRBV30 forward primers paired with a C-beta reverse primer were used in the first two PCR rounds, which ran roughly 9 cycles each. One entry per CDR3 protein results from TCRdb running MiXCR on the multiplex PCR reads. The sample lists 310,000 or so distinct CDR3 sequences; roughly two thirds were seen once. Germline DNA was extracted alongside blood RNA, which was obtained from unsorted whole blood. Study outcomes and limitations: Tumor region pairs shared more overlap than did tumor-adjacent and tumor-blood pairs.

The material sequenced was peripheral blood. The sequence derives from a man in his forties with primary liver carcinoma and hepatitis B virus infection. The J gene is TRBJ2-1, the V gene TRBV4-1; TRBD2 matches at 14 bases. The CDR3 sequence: CASSQGTSGSYNEQFF. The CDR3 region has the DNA TGCGCCAGCAGCCAGGGGACTAGCGGGAGTTATAATGAGCAGTTCTTC.